The 24 T cell receptor beta chains reported below all come from one sample, sequenced in a study of OX40 agonist ivuxolimab in advanced cancers. Library generation was performed with the immunoSEQ multiplex PCR assay. The table was pulled from immuneACCESS by TCRdb, which kept in-frame rearrangements only. Such tables lose some clones; where checked, under half of the loss comes from unresolved V genes, and the rest has no known cause. The sample records about 65,000 clones, around 86% of which are singletons. Together, the top ten hold approximately 0.39% of the sample. The input for sequencing was CD4+ or CD8+ T cells sorted from blood, taken in a trial of the OX40 agonist ivuxolimab. These receptors were collected from an adult with an advanced solid tumor such as melanoma, head and neck, liver or kidney cancer.

The table lists this clone with a count of one. The rearrangement uses TRBV7-9 and TRBJ1-4; TRBD1 might be the D (6 bases). There are 14 residues in the CDR3. V was cut by 5 bases and J by 8 bases, with 15 bases left in between. Per the germline V gene, CDR1 is SEHNR and CDR2 is FQNEAQ (reference sequence). CDR3 nucleotide sequence: TGTGCCAGCAGCCCGCCTGGGGGCGGAGAAAAACTGTTTTTT. It specifies CASSPPGGGEKLFF. The whole variable domain, remainder taken from reference TRBV7-9 and TRBJ1-4, is DTGVSQNPRHKITKRGQNVTFRCDPISEHNRLYWYRQTLGQGPEFLTYFQNEAQLEKSRLLSDRFSAERPKGSFSTLEIQRTEQGDSAMYLCASSPPGGGEKLFFGSGTQLSVL.

The J gene is TRBJ2-3, the V gene TRBV5-4; D is possibly TRBD1 or TRBD2 (6 bases each). The CDR3 contains 16 residues. V was pared by 3 bases and J by 2 bases, with 16 bases between. In germline, CDR1 is SGHNT, CDR2 YYREEE (reference sequence). The CDR3 reads CASSWGRRGNTDTQYF. The CDR3 nucleotides are TGTGCCAGCAGCTGGGGGCGGCGGGGCAACACAGATACGCAGTATTTT.

V is TRBV18 and J is TRBJ2-3, with 10 positions matching TRBD2. This CDR3 is built from 17 residues. Trimming took 2 bases from V and 4 from J; bases not matched to a gene: 9. The germline gives CDR1 KGHSH, CDR2 LQKENI. The CDR3 protein is CASSPKILAGGPDTQYF. The CDR3 coding sequence is TGTGCCAGCTCACCAAAGATCTTAGCGGGGGGCCCAGATACGCAGTATTTT.

This sequence joins TRBV7-2 and TRBJ2-5; no clear D. Germline CDR1 and CDR2: SGHTA and FQGNSA. Trimming removed 1 base at V and 1 base at J, with 7 bases between. CDR3 length: 14 residues. The CDR3: CASSLGRIQETQYF. The CDR3 DNA follows: TGTGCCAGCAGCTTAGGCCGGATCCAAGAGACCCAGTACTTC. Drawing the rest from reference TRBV7-2 and TRBJ2-5, the complete variable domain is GAGVSQSPSNKVTEKGKDVELRCDPISGHTALYWYRQSLGQGLEFLIYFQGNSAPDKSGLPSDRFSAERTGGSVSTLTIQRTQQEDSAVYLCASSLGRIQETQYFGPGTRLLVL.

This clone came up once. The CDR3 DNA sequence: TGTGCCATTCCTAGGACTGGAATTAACACCGGGGAGCTGTTTTTT. Residues: CAIPRTGINTGELFF. V is TRBV6-1 and J is TRBJ2-2, with D possibly matching TRBD2 (5 bases). The length of the CDR3 is 15 residues. Between the trimmed V and J ends, which lost 10 bases and 2 bases, there was a span of 17 bases. The V gene's germline CDR1 is MNHNS and CDR2 SASEGT.

This chain links TRBV5-6 with TRBJ1-6; no clear D. Trimming pared 0 bases from V and 5 bases from J, leaving 9 bases between. The CDR3 contains 15 residues. Per germline, CDR1 SGHDT and CDR2 YYEEEE. The CDR3 here is CASSLEGVNNSPLHF. CDR3 in DNA: TGTGCCAGCAGCTTGGAGGGAGTCAATAATTCACCCCTCCACTTT.

The chain has TRBV5-4 and TRBJ2-3; maybe TRBD1 (5 bases). Gene TRBJ1-5 matches the end of the DNA better, so the J call may be wrong. The CDR3 is 14 residues long. Germline values: CDR1 SGHNT, CDR2 YYREEE (reference sequence). The CDR3 loop is CASSLAGATDTQHF. As DNA, the CDR3 is TGTGCCAGCAGCTTGGCCGGGGCGACAGATACGCAGCATTTT.

The chain has TRBV19 and TRBJ1-4; a weak D match, TRBD1 (6 bases). The germline gives CDR1 LNHDA, CDR2 SQIVND (reference sequence). Trimming shortened V by 5 bases and J by 9 bases, and 13 bases separated the two germline ends. The length of the CDR3 is 13 residues. This CDR3 reads CASSPSQGQKLFF. DNA for the CDR3: TGTGCCAGTAGTCCCTCCCAGGGGCAAAAACTGTTTTTT.

V gene TRBV7-7 combines with J gene TRBJ2-3; 8 bases fit TRBD1. V lost 3 bases and J lost 6; bases outside the gene matches: 2. The germline CDR1 and CDR2 sequences are SSHAT and FNYEAQ (reference sequence). There are 13 residues in the CDR3. The CDR3 DNA is TGTGCCAGCAGCTTCGGACAGGGCGATACGCAGTATTTT. Its translation is CASSFGQGDTQYF.

This chain joins TRBV19 and TRBJ1-4; TRBD1 aligns across 8 bases. The V gene end was trimmed by 4 bases and the J gene end by 4 bases; junction bases not matched to a gene: 8. Germline-derived CDR1 and CDR2 are LNHDA and SQIVND (reference sequence). This CDR3 has 16 residues. CDR3 nucleotide sequence: TGTGCCAGTAGTAGAAAGACAGGGGACGTTAATGAAAAACTGTTTTTT. The encoded protein is CASSRKTGDVNEKLFF.

The V gene is TRBV6-6, the J gene TRBJ1-6; D is perhaps TRBD1 (6 bases). Germline CDR1 MNHNY, CDR2 SVGAGI (reference sequence). CDR3 length: 14 residues. The V gene lost 6 bases and the J gene lost 8 bases, with 14 bases spanning the gap. DNA of the CDR3: TGTGCCAGCAGAACCAGGGGTCCTCATTCACCCCTCCACTTT. It encodes CASRTRGPHSPLHF.

V and J are TRBV5-8 and TRBJ2-2, with a weak D call TRBD1 (5 bases). Germline CDR1 and CDR2: SGHTS and YDEGEE. The germline V and J ends were trimmed by 10 bases and 7 bases, with 17 bases remaining between them. The CDR3 is 13 residues long. CDR3 in amino acids: CAPRELMGGELFF. The DNA of the CDR3 is TGTGCCCCCAGGGAACTGATGGGCGGGGAGCTGTTTTTT.

This clone came up once. The chain is built from TRBV4-1 and TRBJ2-7, with D unresolved. Trimming took 1 base from V and 0 from J, leaving 7 bases between them. CDR1 is MGHRA, CDR2 YSYEKL, per germline. This CDR3 comprises 14 residues. The chain's CDR3 is CASSQARSSYEQYF. CDR3 sequence (DNA): TGCGCCAGCAGCCAAGCCAGGAGCTCCTACGAGCAGTACTTC.

For the CDR3, the DNA is TGTGCCAGCAGCTTTTACCGTGCAGGGAAGGCTGAAGCTTTCTTT. Its translation is CASSFYRAGKAEAFF. The gene calls are TRBV5-6 and TRBJ1-1, with D tentatively TRBD1 (5 bases). V dropped 2 bases and J dropped 6 bases, with 17 bases sitting between them. CDR3 size: 15 residues. Germline V CDR1 and CDR2: SGHDT, YYEEEE.

Concerning this clone itself: At one end, the junction sequence differs from germline, possibly due to a read error. This chain links TRBV10-3 with TRBJ2-2; D gene uncertain. Germline V gene data show CDR1 as ENHRY and CDR2 as SYGVKD. The CDR3 has 12 amino acids. The chain's CDR3 is CAISEVTEELFF. The CDR3 nucleotides read TGTGCCATCAGTGAGGTTACCGAGGAGCTGTTTTTT.

V is TRBV7-9 and J is TRBJ1-1; a possible D gene is TRBD1 (6 bases). In germline, CDR1 is SEHNR, CDR2 FQNEAQ (reference sequence). V shed 5 bases and J shed 2 bases, with 12 bases lying between them. The CDR3 has 14 residues. The CDR3 nucleotides are TGTGCCAGCAGCCTACAGGGAGATAACACTGAAGCTTTCTTT. It is translated as CASSLQGDNTEAFF.

The J gene is TRBJ2-4, the V gene TRBV15, with a weak D call TRBD1 (6 bases). There are 15 residues in the CDR3. V shed 3 bases and J shed 0 bases, with 9 bases lying between them. Germline V gene data show CDR1 as LNHNV and CDR2 as YYDKDF (reference sequence). As DNA, the CDR3 is TGTGCCACCAGCAGTGCAGGGGTAGCCAAAAACATTCAGTACTTC. Its protein product is CATSSAGVAKNIQYF.

This clone was seen a handful of times. J is TRBJ1-6 and V is TRBV5-4, with TRBD1 matching over 7 bases. The CDR3 contains 16 residues. Germline V gene lookup returns CDR1 SGHNT and CDR2 YYREEE (reference sequence). J was trimmed by 0 bases and V by 4 bases; bases with no gene match: 4. The CDR3 DNA follows: TGTGCCAGCAGCCCGACAGGGAACTCCTATAATTCACCCCTCCACTTT. This gives the protein CASSPTGNSYNSPLHF. Full variable domain (missing parts from reference TRBV5-4 and TRBJ1-6): ETGVTQSPTHLIKTRGQQVTLRCSSQSGHNTVSWYQQALGQGPQFIFQYYREEENGRGNFPPRFSGLQFPNYSSELNVNALELDDSALYLCASSPTGNSYNSPLHFGNGTRLTVT.

This chain uses TRBV6-1 with TRBJ1-6; D is ambiguous. Per the germline V gene, CDR1 is MNHNS and CDR2 is SASEGT. The V and J ends lost 8 bases and 3 bases respectively, with 14 bases between them. The CDR3 is made up of 15 amino acids. CDR3 DNA: TGTGCCAGCCGGGAACATATTCACTATAATTCACCCCTCCACTTT. Translation gives CASREHIHYNSPLHF.

Concerning this clone: The sample holds other DNA sequences that translate to the same CDR3. The chain is built from TRBV5-1 and TRBJ2-5; TRBD1 or TRBD2 may be the D gene (5 bases each). V was clipped by 0 bases and J by 4 bases, with 16 bases between them. CDR1 and CDR2 (germline): SGHRS, YFSETQ. This CDR3 spans 16 amino acids. The CDR3, as DNA: TGCGCCAGCAGCTTGGCCGGGACGGTCCGAGGAGAGACCCAGTACTTC. Protein sequence: CASSLAGTVRGETQYF.

The V call is TRBV13, the J call TRBJ2-7; TRBD1 matches at 9 bases. V was clipped by 5 bases and J by 4 bases; unmatched bases: 9. The CDR3 is 15 residues long. Germline assignment: CDR1 PRHDT and CDR2 FYEKMQ (reference sequence). CDR3: CASSAQGAHRYEQYF. In nucleotides, the CDR3 is TGTGCCAGCAGCGCACAGGGGGCTCACAGGTACGAGCAGTACTTC. Variable domain in full (rest from reference TRBV13 and TRBJ2-7): AAGVIQSPRHLIKEKRETATLKCYPIPRHDTVYWYQQGPGQDPQFLISFYEKMQSDKGSIPDRFSAQQFSDYHSELNMSSLELGDSALYFCASSAQGAHRYEQYFGPGTRLTVT.

The chain's CDR3 is CASSVTGVTGELFF. In nucleotides, the CDR3 is TGTGCCAGCAGTGTCACGGGGGTGACCGGGGAGCTGTTTTTT. The chain is built from TRBV2 and TRBJ2-2; weak D call: TRBD2 (6 bases). The CDR3 runs 14 residues. Trimming left V 4 bases short and J 5 bases short, with 11 bases between. CDR1 SNHLY and CDR2 FYNNEI come from the germline V gene.

The chain employs TRBV5-4 and TRBJ2-3, with D possibly matching TRBD2 (6 bases). The CDR3 is 15 amino acids. Germline V gene sequence: CDR1 SGHNT, CDR2 YYREEE (reference sequence). Trimming stripped 7 bases from V and 4 bases from J, with 19 bases between. In nucleotides, the CDR3 is TGTGCCAGCTCTCGGGGAGGCGCTGGCGCAGATACGCAGTATTTT. Translation gives CASSRGGAGADTQYF.

The J gene is TRBJ2-7, the V gene TRBV6-5; D perhaps matches TRBD1 (6 bases). CDR1 is MNHEY, CDR2 SVGAGI, per germline. V dropped 2 bases and J dropped 0 bases, with 8 bases sitting between them. CDR3 size: 14 residues. CDR3 protein: CASSYTGRSYEQYF. The CDR3 DNA reads TGTGCCAGCAGTTACACAGGGCGCTCCTACGAGCAGTACTTC.